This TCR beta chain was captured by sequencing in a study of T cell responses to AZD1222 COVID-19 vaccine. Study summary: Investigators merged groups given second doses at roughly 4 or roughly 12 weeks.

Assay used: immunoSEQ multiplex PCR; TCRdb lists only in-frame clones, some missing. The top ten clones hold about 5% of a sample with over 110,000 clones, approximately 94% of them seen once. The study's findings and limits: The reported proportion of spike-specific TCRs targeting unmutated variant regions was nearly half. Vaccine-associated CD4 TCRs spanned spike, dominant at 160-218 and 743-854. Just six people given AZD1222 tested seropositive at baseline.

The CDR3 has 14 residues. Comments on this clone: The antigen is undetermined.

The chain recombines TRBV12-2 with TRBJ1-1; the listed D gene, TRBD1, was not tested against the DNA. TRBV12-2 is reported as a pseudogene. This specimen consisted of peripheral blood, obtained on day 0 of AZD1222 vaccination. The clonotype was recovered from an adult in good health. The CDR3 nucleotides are TGTGCAAGTCGCCCCAGGGGACGGACGACTGAAGCTTTCTTT. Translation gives CASRPRGRTTEAFF.